A selection of T cell receptor beta chains follows, all from one sample in a study of PD-1 blockade in mismatch repair-deficient tumors. Data came from immunoSEQ multiplex PCR; TCRdb stores just in-frame clones and leaves some out. The sample holds over 100,000 clones, about 80% seen once. Material: peripheral blood, obtained just over 59 weeks after starting pembrolizumab. The receptors derive from an adult with mismatch repair-deficient cancer. The CDR3 runs from the conserved cysteine through the conserved F or W. D genes are given only for firm matches. Clone size is shown for a subset of rows, as once, few, many or a class of expanded clone.

cdr3_aa	cdr3_nt	j_call	clone_size	v_call	d_call
CASSEQWDSTYEQYF	TGTGCCAGCAGTGAACAGTGGGACAGCACCTACGAGCAGTACTTC	TRBJ2-7	-	TRBV6-1	TRBD1
CASSYPPPGEQYF	TGTGCCAGCAGTTACCCCCCACCTGGGGAGCAGTACTTC	TRBJ2-7	-	TRBV6-5	-
CASSLAGAGYGYTF	TGTGCCAGCAGCTTGGCGGGGGCGGGGTATGGCTACACCTTC	TRBJ1-2	-	TRBV5-6	-
CASSFGIAGSYEQYF	TGTGCCAGCAGCTTCGGGATAGCGGGTTCCTACGAGCAGTACTTC	TRBJ2-7	-	TRBV13	TRBD2
CASSLTGGSSYEQYF	TGTGCCAGCAGTCTAACAGGGGGAAGCTCCTACGAGCAGTACTTC	TRBJ2-7	-	TRBV11-2	TRBD1
CASGYPTGTGGYTF	TGTGCCAGCGGGTACCCTACAGGGACGGGTGGCTACACCTTC	TRBJ1-2	-	TRBV7-9	-
CSVEGLAGNEQFF	TGCAGCGTGGAAGGACTAGCGGGGAATGAGCAGTTCTTC	TRBJ2-1	-	TRBV29-1	TRBD2
CSVEEAGTEAFF	TGCAGCGTTGAAGAGGCAGGAACTGAAGCTTTCTTT	TRBJ1-1	few	TRBV29-1	-
CASSEGTGGRNTIYF	TGTGCCAGCAGTGAAGGGACAGGGGGCAGAAACACCATATATTTT	TRBJ1-3	-	TRBV2	TRBD1
CASSLRTASYEQYF	TGTGCCAGCAGCTTGAGGACGGCTTCCTACGAGCAGTACTTC	TRBJ2-7	-	TRBV11-3	-
CASSRALGFTEKLFF	TGTGCCAGCAGCCGAGCATTGGGGTTCACTGAAAAACTGTTTTTT	TRBJ1-4	-	TRBV14	-
CAWTPAASGYNEQFF	TGTGCCTGGACCCCGGCTGCTAGCGGGTACAATGAGCAGTTCTTC	TRBJ2-1	-	TRBV30	TRBD2
CASTLGNEQFF	TGTGCCAGCACCCTGGGGAATGAGCAGTTCTTC	TRBJ2-1	-	TRBV11-2	-
CASSLWDVTDTQYF	TGTGCCAGCAGCTTATGGGACGTCACAGATACGCAGTATTTT	TRBJ2-3	once	TRBV7-9	-
CASSLGSQNTGELFF	TGTGCCAGCAGCTTGGGTAGTCAAAACACCGGGGAGCTGTTTTTT	TRBJ2-2	-	TRBV5-4	-
CASSLVETQYF	TGTGCCAGCAGCTTAGTGGAGACCCAGTACTTC	TRBJ2-5	-	TRBV7-9	-
CASSSLPDGRNSGANVLTF	TGCGCCAGCAGCTCCCTACCCGATGGGCGGAACTCTGGGGCCAACGTCCTGACTTTC	TRBJ2-6	-	TRBV5-1	-
CASGGVDAGGSGELFF	TGTGCCAGCGGCGGGGTAGATGCGGGGGGCTCCGGGGAGCTGTTTTTT	TRBJ2-2	-	TRBV28	TRBD2
CASRGRDRGSYEQYF	TGTGCCAGCAGGGGCCGGGACAGGGGTTCCTACGAGCAGTACTTC	TRBJ2-7	-	TRBV7-2	TRBD1
CAWSGTDFNQPQHF	TGTGCCTGGAGTGGGACAGACTTTAATCAGCCCCAGCATTTT	TRBJ1-5	-	TRBV30	-
CASCPLSGIYNEQFF	TGTGCCAGCTGCCCCCTCTCGGGAATCTACAATGAGCAGTTCTTC	TRBJ2-1	-	TRBV27	-
CASSELAGGPLVVSGELFF	TGCGCCAGCAGTGAATTGGCGGGAGGGCCCTTGGTGGTATCCGGGGAGCTGTTTTTT	TRBJ2-2	few	TRBV10-1	TRBD2
CASSQTLALNTGELFF	TGCGCCAGCAGCCAAACACTAGCGCTTAACACCGGGGAGCTGTTTTTT	TRBJ2-2	-	TRBV4-1	TRBD2